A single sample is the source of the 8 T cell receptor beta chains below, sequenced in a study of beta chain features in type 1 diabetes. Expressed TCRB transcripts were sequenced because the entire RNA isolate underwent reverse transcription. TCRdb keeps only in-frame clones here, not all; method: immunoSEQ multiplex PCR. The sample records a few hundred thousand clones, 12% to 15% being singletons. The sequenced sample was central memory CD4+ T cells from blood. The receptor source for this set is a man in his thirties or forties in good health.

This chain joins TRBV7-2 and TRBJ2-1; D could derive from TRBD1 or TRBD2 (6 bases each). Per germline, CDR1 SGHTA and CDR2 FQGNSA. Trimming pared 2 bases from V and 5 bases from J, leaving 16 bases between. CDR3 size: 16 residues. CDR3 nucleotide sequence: TGTGCCAGCAGCTTAATAGGTACAGGGAGGAACAATGAGCAGTTCTTC. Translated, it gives CASSLIGTGRNNEQFF.

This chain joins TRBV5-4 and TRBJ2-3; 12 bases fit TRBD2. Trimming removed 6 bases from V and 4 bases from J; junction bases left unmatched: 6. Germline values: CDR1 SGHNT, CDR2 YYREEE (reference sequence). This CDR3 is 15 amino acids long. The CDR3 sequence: CASNLAGGSADTQYF. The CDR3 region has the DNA TGTGCCAGCAACCTAGCGGGGGGGTCGGCAGATACGCAGTATTTT.

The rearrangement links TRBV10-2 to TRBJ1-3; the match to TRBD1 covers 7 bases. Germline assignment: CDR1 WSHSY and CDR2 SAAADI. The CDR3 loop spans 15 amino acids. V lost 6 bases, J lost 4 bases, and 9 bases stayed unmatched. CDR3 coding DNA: TGCGCCAGCAGCGACAGGGCTCGACTCGGAAACACCATATATTTT. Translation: CASSDRARLGNTIYF.

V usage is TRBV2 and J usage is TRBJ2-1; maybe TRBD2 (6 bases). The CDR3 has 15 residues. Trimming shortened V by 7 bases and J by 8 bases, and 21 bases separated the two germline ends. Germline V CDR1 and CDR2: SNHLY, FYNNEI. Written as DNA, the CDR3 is TGTGCCAGCACAGCGGGCTCACCTTTAATGGATGAGCAGTTCTTC. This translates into CASTAGSPLMDEQFF. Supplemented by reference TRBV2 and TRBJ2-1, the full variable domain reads EPEVTQTPSHQVTQMGQEVILRCVPISNHLYFYWYRQILGQKVEFLVSFYNNEISEKSEIFDDQFSVERPDGSNFTLKIRSTKLEDSAMYFCASTAGSPLMDEQFFGPGTRLTVL.

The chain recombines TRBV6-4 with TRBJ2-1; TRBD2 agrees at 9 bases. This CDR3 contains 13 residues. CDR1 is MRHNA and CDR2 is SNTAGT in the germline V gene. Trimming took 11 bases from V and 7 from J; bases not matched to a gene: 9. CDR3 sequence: CASLAGERNEQFF. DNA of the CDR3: TGTGCCTCTTTAGCGGGAGAGAGAAATGAGCAGTTCTTC.

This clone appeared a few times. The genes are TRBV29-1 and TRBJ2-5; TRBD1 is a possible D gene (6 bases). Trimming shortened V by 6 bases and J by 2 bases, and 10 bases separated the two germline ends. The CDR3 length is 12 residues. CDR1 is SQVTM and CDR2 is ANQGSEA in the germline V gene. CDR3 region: CSVGAGQETQYF. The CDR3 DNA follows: TGCAGCGTGGGGGCCGGTCAAGAGACCCAGTACTTC.

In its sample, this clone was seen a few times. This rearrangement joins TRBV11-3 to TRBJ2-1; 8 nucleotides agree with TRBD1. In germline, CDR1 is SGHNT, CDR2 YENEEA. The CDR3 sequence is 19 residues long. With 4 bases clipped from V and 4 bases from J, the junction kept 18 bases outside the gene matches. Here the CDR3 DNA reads TGTGCCAGCAGCTCCTCTGACCCTCTCCGGGACAGGAGGTACAATGAGCAGTTCTTC. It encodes CASSSSDPLRDRRYNEQFF.

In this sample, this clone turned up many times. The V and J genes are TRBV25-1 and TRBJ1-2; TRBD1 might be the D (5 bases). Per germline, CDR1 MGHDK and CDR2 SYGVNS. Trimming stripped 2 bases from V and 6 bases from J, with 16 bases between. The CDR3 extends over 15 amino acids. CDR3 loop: CASSEPGTPRDGYTF. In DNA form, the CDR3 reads TGTGCCAGCAGTGAACCCGGGACTCCTAGGGATGGCTACACCTTC.